A selection of T cell receptor beta chains follows, all from one sample in a study of shared clonotypes between healthy human individuals. The protocol was immunoSEQ multiplex PCR, while the TCRdb copy is restricted to in-frame clones and leaves out a portion. The sample records some 630,000 clones, 95% to 96% being singletons. The specimen was naive CD8+ T cells sorted from blood. Every receptor here comes from a woman younger than 45 in good health. Each CDR3 is given with its conserved first and last residue. Fields, in order: V gene, D gene, clone size, J gene, CDR3 protein, CDR3 DNA. The D gene is left open where the match is weak. Not every row has a clone size; where given, it reads once, few, many or a size class.

V: TRBV2; D: -; size: -; J: TRBJ2-2; CDR3: CASSEGGLLTGELFF; DNA: TGTGCCAGCAGTGAAGGAGGCCTTCTAACCGGGGAGCTGTTTTTT
V: TRBV28; D: -; size: -; J: TRBJ1-2; CDR3: CATETRQEANDGYTF; DNA: TGTGCCACCGAGACCAGACAGGAGGCGAATGATGGCTACACCTTC
V: TRBV7-9; D: TRBD1; size: -; J: TRBJ1-4; CDR3: CASSYGPTGGDEKLFF; DNA: TGTGCCAGCAGCTACGGCCCGACAGGGGGGGATGAAAAACTGTTTTTT
V: TRBV28; D: TRBD1; size: -; J: TRBJ2-7; CDR3: CASTETGLSSYEQYF; DNA: TGTGCCAGCACGGAGACAGGGCTGAGCTCCTACGAGCAGTACTTC
V: TRBV6-6; D: -; size: -; J: TRBJ2-2; CDR3: CASADGELFF; DNA: TGTGCCAGCGCTGACGGGGAGCTGTTTTTT
V: TRBV9; D: -; size: once; J: TRBJ1-2; CDR3: CASSVGYGYTF; DNA: TGTGCCAGCAGCGTGGGGTATGGCTACACCTTC
V: TRBV7-8; D: TRBD1; size: -; J: TRBJ1-2; CDR3: CASSPNRGQGMLTWVYTF; DNA: TGTGCCAGCAGCCCGAATAGGGGACAGGGAATGCTCACTTGGGTCTACACCTTC
V: TRBV5-5; D: -; size: -; J: TRBJ2-4; CDR3: CASSPGGDIQYF; DNA: TGTGCCAGCAGCCCAGGCGGGGACATTCAGTACTTC
V: TRBV27; D: -; size: -; J: TRBJ2-3; CDR3: CASSLSLGIDTQYF; DNA: TGTGCCAGCAGTTTATCGTTGGGAATAGATACGCAGTATTTT
V: TRBV6-6; D: -; size: -; J: TRBJ2-5; CDR3: CASSYSIGRDETQYF; DNA: TGTGCCAGCAGTTACTCGATCGGAAGGGACGAGACCCAGTACTTC
V: TRBV27; D: -; size: -; J: TRBJ1-1; CDR3: CASRNVGTNTEAFF; DNA: TGTGCCAGCCGTAACGTAGGGACGAACACTGAAGCTTTCTTT
V: TRBV19; D: TRBD2; size: -; J: TRBJ2-1; CDR3: CASSIAGGPINEQFF; DNA: TGTGCCAGTAGTATAGCGGGAGGCCCCATCAATGAGCAGTTCTTC
V: TRBV28; D: TRBD2; size: -; J: TRBJ2-7; CDR3: CASSPGGEAYEQYF; DNA: TGTGCCAGCAGCCCCGGGGGGGAGGCGTACGAGCAGTACTTC
V: TRBV7-6; D: TRBD2; size: -; J: TRBJ2-1; CDR3: CASSLLSGTSGRYNEQFF; DNA: TGTGCCAGCAGCTTACTTTCGGGGACTAGCGGGAGGTACAATGAGCAGTTCTTC
V: TRBV6-6; D: -; size: once; J: TRBJ2-7; CDR3: CASSSDSYEQYF; DNA: TGTGCCAGCAGTTCGGACTCCTACGAGCAGTACTTC
V: TRBV2; D: TRBD1; size: -; J: TRBJ2-2; CDR3: CAEKRGRGLSGSTGELFF; DNA: TGTGCCGAAAAGAGGGGCAGGGGGCTGAGCGGGTCCACCGGGGAGCTGTTTTTT
V: TRBV6-1; D: -; size: few; J: TRBJ2-3; CDR3: CASSERTDTQYF; DNA: TGTGCCAGCAGTGAACGGACAGATACGCAGTATTTT
V: TRBV28; D: -; size: -; J: TRBJ2-7; CDR3: CASSLRSYEQYF; DNA: TGTGCCAGCAGTCTCCGATCCTACGAGCAGTACTTC
V: TRBV27; D: -; size: once; J: TRBJ1-3; CDR3: CASSRGISGNTIYF; DNA: TGTGCCAGCAGTCGGGGAATCTCTGGAAACACCATATATTTT
V: TRBV11-2; D: -; size: -; J: TRBJ2-7; CDR3: CASSLRDIPYEQYF; DNA: TGTGCCAGCAGCCTCCGGGACATCCCCTACGAGCAGTACTTC
V: TRBV28; D: -; size: -; J: TRBJ2-6; CDR3: CASSLQGAPGANVLTF; DNA: TGTGCCAGCAGTTTGCAAGGGGCGCCCGGGGCCAACGTCCTGACTTTC
V: TRBV27; D: TRBD1; size: -; J: TRBJ2-7; CDR3: CASRKGGVPSYEQYF; DNA: TGTGCCAGCAGAAAAGGGGGCGTCCCCTCCTACGAGCAGTACTTC
V: TRBV28; D: -; size: once; J: TRBJ1-5; CDR3: CASSPQGLNQPQHF; DNA: TGTGCCAGCAGCCCGCAGGGACTCAATCAGCCCCAGCATTTT
V: TRBV7-9; D: -; size: -; J: TRBJ1-2; CDR3: CASSFQGSANYGYTF; DNA: TGTGCCAGCAGCTTCCAGGGATCGGCTAACTATGGCTACACCTTC
V: TRBV5-6; D: TRBD2; size: -; J: TRBJ2-1; CDR3: CASSLGEGVEQFF; DNA: TGTGCCAGCAGCTTGGGGGAGGGAGTTGAGCAGTTCTTC
V: TRBV28; D: -; size: -; J: TRBJ1-5; CDR3: CASRHVSGTGTYSNQPQHF; DNA: TGTGCCAGCAGACACGTGTCCGGGACGGGTACTTATAGCAATCAGCCCCAGCATTTT
V: TRBV4-1; D: -; size: -; J: TRBJ2-3; CDR3: CASSHYAGTDTQYF; DNA: TGCGCCAGCAGCCACTATGCAGGCACAGATACGCAGTATTTT
V: TRBV5-5; D: -; size: once; J: TRBJ1-4; CDR3: CASSLGSTATNEKLFF; DNA: TGTGCCAGCAGCTTGGGCTCGACAGCAACTAATGAAAAACTGTTTTTT
V: TRBV19; D: TRBD2; size: -; J: TRBJ2-1; CDR3: CATSNSGTIFEQFF; DNA: TGTGCCACTTCGAACAGCGGGACTATTTTTGAGCAGTTCTTC
V: TRBV27; D: -; size: -; J: TRBJ2-1; CDR3: CASSLRAATYNEQFF; DNA: TGTGCCAGCAGTTTAAGAGCTGCGACCTACAATGAGCAGTTCTTC
V: TRBV27; D: -; size: -; J: TRBJ1-5; CDR3: CASKTLRAQNGNQPQHF; DNA: TGTGCCAGCAAGACACTCCGGGCCCAAAATGGAAATCAGCCCCAGCATTTT
V: TRBV5-1; D: -; size: -; J: TRBJ2-5; CDR3: CASSLERTRSETQYF; DNA: TGCGCCAGCAGCTTGGAGAGGACACGGTCGGAGACCCAGTACTTC
V: TRBV4-1; D: TRBD1; size: -; J: TRBJ2-7; CDR3: CASSPEQGVASYEQYF; DNA: TGCGCCAGCAGCCCGGAACAGGGGGTTGCCTCCTACGAGCAGTACTTC
V: TRBV28; D: -; size: -; J: TRBJ1-4; CDR3: CASSKDSPKLFF; DNA: TGTGCCAGCAGTAAGGACAGCCCAAAACTGTTTTTT
V: TRBV27; D: -; size: -; J: TRBJ2-5; CDR3: CASSLFSGETQYF; DNA: TGTGCCAGCAGTTTATTTTCGGGGGAGACCCAGTACTTC
V: TRBV4-1; D: TRBD1; size: -; J: TRBJ2-4; CDR3: CASSQRSATGSNIQYF; DNA: TGCGCCAGCAGCCAAAGATCGGCGACAGGGAGTAACATTCAGTACTTC
V: TRBV5-6; D: -; size: -; J: TRBJ1-1; CDR3: CASSLVGGQGTEAFF; DNA: TGTGCCAGCAGCTTGGTTGGGGGGCAAGGGACTGAAGCTTTCTTT
V: TRBV6-5; D: -; size: -; J: TRBJ2-7; CDR3: CASRISRLGSYEQYF; DNA: TGTGCCAGCAGGATTAGCCGGCTCGGCTCCTACGAGCAGTACTTC
V: TRBV5-6; D: -; size: -; J: TRBJ1-1; CDR3: CASSLQGFTEAFF; DNA: TGTGCCAGCAGCTTACAGGGATTCACTGAAGCTTTCTTT
V: TRBV7-9; D: TRBD1; size: -; J: TRBJ1-1; CDR3: CASSAMTGKSEAFF; DNA: TGTGCCAGCAGCGCGATGACAGGGAAATCTGAAGCTTTCTTT
V: TRBV20-1; D: -; size: once; J: TRBJ1-2; CDR3: CSARENYGYTF; DNA: TGCAGTGCTAGGGAAAACTATGGCTACACCTTC
V: TRBV6-1; D: -; size: -; J: TRBJ2-7; CDR3: CASSQPPGTPHEQYF; DNA: TGTGCCAGCAGTCAACCTCCAGGGACCCCCCACGAGCAGTACTTC
V: TRBV7-9; D: -; size: -; J: TRBJ2-5; CDR3: CASSPPLDYQETQYF; DNA: TGTGCCAGCAGCCCGCCTCTGGACTACCAAGAGACCCAGTACTTC